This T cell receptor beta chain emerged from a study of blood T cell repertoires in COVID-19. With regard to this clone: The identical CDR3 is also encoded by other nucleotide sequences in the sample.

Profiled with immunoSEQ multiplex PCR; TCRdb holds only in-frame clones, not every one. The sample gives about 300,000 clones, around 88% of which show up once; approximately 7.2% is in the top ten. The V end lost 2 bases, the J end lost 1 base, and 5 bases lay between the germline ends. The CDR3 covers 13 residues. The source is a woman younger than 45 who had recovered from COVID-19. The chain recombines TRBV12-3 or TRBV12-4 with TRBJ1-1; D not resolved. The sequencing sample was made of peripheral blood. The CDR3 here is CASSLRGNTEAFF. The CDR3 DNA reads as TGTGCCAGCAGTTTAAGAGGGAACACTGAAGCTTTCTTT.